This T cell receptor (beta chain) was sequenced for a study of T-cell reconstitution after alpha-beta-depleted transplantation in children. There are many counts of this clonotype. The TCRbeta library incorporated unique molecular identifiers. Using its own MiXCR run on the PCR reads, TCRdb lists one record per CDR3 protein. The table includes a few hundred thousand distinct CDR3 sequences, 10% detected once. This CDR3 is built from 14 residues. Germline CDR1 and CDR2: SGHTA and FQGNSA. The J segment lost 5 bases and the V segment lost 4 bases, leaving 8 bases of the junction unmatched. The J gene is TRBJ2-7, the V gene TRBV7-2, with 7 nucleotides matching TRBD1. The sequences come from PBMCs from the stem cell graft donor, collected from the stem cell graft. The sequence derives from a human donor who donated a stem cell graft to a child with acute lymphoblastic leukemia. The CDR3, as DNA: TGTGCCAGCAGCTACAGGGGAAGTCTCCACGAGCAGTACTTC. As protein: CASSYRGSLHEQYF.